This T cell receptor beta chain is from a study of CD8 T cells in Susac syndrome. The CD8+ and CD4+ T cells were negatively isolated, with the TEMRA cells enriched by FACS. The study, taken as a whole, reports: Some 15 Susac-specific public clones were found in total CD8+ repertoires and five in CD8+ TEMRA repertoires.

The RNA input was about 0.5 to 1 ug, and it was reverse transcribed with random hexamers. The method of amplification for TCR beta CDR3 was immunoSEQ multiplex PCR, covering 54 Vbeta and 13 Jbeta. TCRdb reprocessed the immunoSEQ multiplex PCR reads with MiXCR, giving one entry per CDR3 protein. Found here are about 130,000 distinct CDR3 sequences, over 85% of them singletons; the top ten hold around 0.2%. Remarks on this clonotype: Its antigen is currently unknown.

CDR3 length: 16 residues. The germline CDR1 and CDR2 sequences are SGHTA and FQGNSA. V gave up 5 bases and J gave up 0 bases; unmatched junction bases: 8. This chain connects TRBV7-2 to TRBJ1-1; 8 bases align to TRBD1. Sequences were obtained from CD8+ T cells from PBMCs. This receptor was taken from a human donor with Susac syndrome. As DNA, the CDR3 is TGTGCCAGCAGCCCCTGGACAGGGTTGGTGAACACTGAAGCTTTCTTT. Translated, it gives CASSPWTGLVNTEAFF.